A single sample gave rise to the 8 T cell receptor beta chains below, sequenced in a study of T cell changes during pregnancy in multiple sclerosis. Sequencing was performed with immunoSEQ multiplex PCR; in TCRdb, only in-frame clones are kept and a portion is missing. Of about 67,000 clones in the sample, 90% to 95% were seen once. The sample here was peripheral blood, taken in the second trimester of pregnancy. These receptors came from a female donor with multiple sclerosis, enrolled in a pregnancy study.

The V call is TRBV29-1, the J call TRBJ2-1; 10 nucleotides align to TRBD2. Germline V CDR1 and CDR2: SQVTM, ANQGSEA. Trimming cost V 2 bases and J 6 bases; bases outside gene matches: 13. CDR3 length: 17 amino acids. The CDR3 loop is CSVEKGGSGGQSNEQFF. As DNA, the CDR3 is TGCAGCGTTGAAAAGGGGGGTAGCGGGGGGCAATCCAATGAGCAGTTCTTC.

The rearrangement uses TRBV10-3 and TRBJ2-1; 11 bases match TRBD2. Germline lookup yields CDR1 ENHRY and CDR2 SYGVKD. The CDR3 loop spans 15 amino acids. The ends lost 6 bases at V and 6 bases at J; junction bases unmatched: 7. CDR3 amino acids: CAIRVLAGEPNEQFF. For the CDR3, the DNA is TGTGCCATCAGAGTACTAGCGGGGGAACCCAATGAGCAGTTCTTC.

V gene TRBV19 combines with J gene TRBJ1-2; TRBD1 matches 7 bases. The CDR3 covers 18 residues. CDR1 and CDR2 (germline): LNHDA, SQIVND (reference sequence). With 5 bases clipped from V and 2 bases from J, the junction kept 17 bases outside the gene matches. The CDR3 DNA reads TGTGCCAGTAGTCTTCCGATTACCAGGGGACAGACCAACTATGGCTACACCTTC. Protein: CASSLPITRGQTNYGYTF.

The chain is built from TRBV18 and TRBJ2-3, with 8 bases lining up with TRBD1. CDR3 length: 15 amino acids. V lost 6 bases and J lost 6; bases outside the gene matches: 11. Germline assignment: CDR1 KGHSH and CDR2 LQKENI. CDR3 sequence reads: CASSQSGQGSDTQYF. CDR3 DNA: TGTGCCAGCTCTCAATCCGGACAGGGTAGTGATACGCAGTATTTT.

CDR3 protein: CASSPWDRDTEAFF. In DNA form, the CDR3 reads TGTGCCAGCAGCCCCTGGGACAGGGACACTGAAGCTTTCTTT. J is TRBJ1-1 and V is TRBV11-2, with 9 bases fitting TRBD1. V dropped 5 bases and J dropped 3; count of bases not matched to a gene: 4. CDR3 length: 14 amino acids. Per germline, CDR1 SGHAT and CDR2 FQNNGV.

In its sample, this clone was seen once. The chain couples TRBV10-3 to TRBJ2-2, with 10 bases aligning to TRBD1. This CDR3 comprises 15 residues. Trimming cost V 6 bases and J 0 bases; bases outside gene matches: 1. CDR1 and CDR2 (germline): ENHRY, SYGVKD. CDR3 coding DNA: TGTGCCATCAGAGACAGGGGGCCGAACACCGGGGAGCTGTTTTTT. It is translated as CAIRDRGPNTGELFF.

This chain joins TRBV2 and TRBJ1-2; D unclear. The V gene lost 3 bases and the J gene lost 0 bases, with 8 bases spanning the gap. CDR3 length: 14 residues. Germline CDR1 is SNHLY and CDR2 is FYNNEI. The CDR3 loop is CASSDRSANYGYTF. The DNA of the CDR3 is TGTGCCAGCAGTGACAGATCCGCTAACTATGGCTACACCTTC. The complete variable domain, with remaining parts taken from reference TRBV2 and TRBJ1-2, reads EPEVTQTPSHQVTQMGQEVILRCVPISNHLYFYWYRQILGQKVEFLVSFYNNEISEKSEIFDDQFSVERPDGSNFTLKIRSTKLEDSAMYFCASSDRSANYGYTFGSGTRLTVV.

The V call is TRBV7-7, the J call TRBJ2-2; 8 bases map to TRBD1. V lost 5 bases to trimming and J lost 7 bases; unmatched junction nucleotides: 6. Per germline, CDR1 SSHAT and CDR2 FNYEAQ (reference sequence). CDR3 length: 14 residues. DNA of the CDR3: TGTGCCAGCAGCCCCGGGACAGGAGTCGGGGAGCTGTTTTTT. It yields the protein CASSPGTGVGELFF. Full variable domain (missing parts from reference TRBV7-7 and TRBJ2-2): GAGVSQSPRYKVTKRGQDVTLRCDPISSHATLYWYQQALGQGPEFLTYFNYEAQPDKSGLPSDRFSAERPEGSISTLTIQRTEQRDSAMYRCASSPGTGVGELFFGEGSRLTVL.